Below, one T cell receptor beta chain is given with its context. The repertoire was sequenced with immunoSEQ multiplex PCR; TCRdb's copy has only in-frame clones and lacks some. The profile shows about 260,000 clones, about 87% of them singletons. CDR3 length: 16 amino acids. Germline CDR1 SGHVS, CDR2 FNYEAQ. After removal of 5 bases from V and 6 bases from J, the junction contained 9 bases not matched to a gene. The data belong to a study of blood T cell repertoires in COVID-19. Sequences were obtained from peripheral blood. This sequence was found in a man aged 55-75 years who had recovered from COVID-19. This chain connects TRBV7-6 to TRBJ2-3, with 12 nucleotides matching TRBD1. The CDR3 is CASSGGTGGFFDTQYF. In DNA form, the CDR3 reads TGTGCCAGCAGCGGTGGGACAGGGGGCTTTTTTGATACGCAGTATTTT.